Listed here is a single TCR beta chain. TCRdb keeps only in-frame clones here, not all; method: immunoSEQ multiplex PCR. This table has approximately 40,000 clones, roughly 90% appearing once. This entry is derived from a study of blood T cell repertoires in COVID-19. The CDR3 consists of 19 residues. The trim removed 0 bases at V and 2 bases at J, leaving 11 bases unmatched. Germline CDR1 reads LGHNA; CDR2 reads YSLEER. Sequencing used peripheral blood. The chain uses TRBV4-3 and TRBJ2-2, with 8 bases identical to TRBD2. The receptor was derived from a man aged 60 to 75 with acute or convalescent COVID-19. CDR3 in DNA: TGCGCCAGCAGCCAAGATCCGCGAACGACTAGCGCTAACACCGGGGAGCTGTTTTTT. This codes for CASSQDPRTTSANTGELFF.